The entry below describes one T cell receptor beta chain. Its antigen is still unknown. Per-nucleotide qualities are absent, and no much larger clonotype sits a single base away. The record originates from a study of technical replicates of blood from several donors (dated by TCRdb to 2015 to 2018). The library was produced with the immunoSEQ multiplex PCR assay. TCRdb's version of the immuneACCESS table is confined to in-frame rearrangements and falls short of the full clone set. An unresolved V gene accounts for under half of the shortfall where checked; the remainder is of unknown origin. Present in this sample are just under 45,000 clones, about 96% of which were seen just once. 0.37% of the sample is held by the ten biggest clonotypes. Spanning cysteine to phenylalanine, the CDR3 consists of 14 amino acids. The DNA shown is the 42-base CDR3, in frame from base 1. Deletion took 6 bases off V and 0 bases off J, with a span of 8 bases between the germline ends. The germline V gene encodes CDR1 MNHEY and CDR2 SVGAGI.

The TCR comes from a human donor in good health. This chain is built from TRBV6-5 and TRBJ2-2; the D segment could be TRBD1, given 6 matching bases. The sample comprised T cells isolated from PBMCs. The sequenced DNA: TGTGCCAGCAGCCCAGGGGCGAACACCGGGGAGCTGTTTTTT. This sequence encodes CASSPGANTGELFF.